Listed below are T cell receptor beta chains from one sample, sequenced in a study of somatic mutations in cytotoxic T cells in rheumatoid arthritis. The repertoire was sequenced with immunoSEQ multiplex PCR; TCRdb's copy has only in-frame clones and lacks some. The sample lists 10,000 to 12,000 clones, around four fifths occurring once. Sequenced material: CD8+ T cells sorted from blood. The receptor source for this set is a man in his fifties or sixties in good health. The CDR3 runs from the conserved cysteine through the conserved F or W. Fields, in order: clone size, V gene, J gene, D gene, CDR3 length, CDR3 protein, CDR3 DNA. D genes are given only for firm matches. Clone size, where shown, is once, few, many, or a class for clones that have expanded.

-,TRBV2,TRBJ2-2,TRBD1,15,CASSEAAGGPGELFF,TGTGCCAGCAGTGAAGCGGCAGGGGGCCCCGGGGAGCTGTTTTTT
-,TRBV4-3,TRBJ2-1,-,13,CASSPTWRNEQFF,TGCGCCAGCAGCCCTACTTGGAGGAATGAGCAGTTCTTC
-,TRBV7-3,TRBJ2-1,TRBD2,15,CASSHSGLSRNEQFF,TGTGCCAGCAGCCATAGCGGGCTTTCCCGCAATGAGCAGTTCTTC
medium-sized,TRBV7-7,TRBJ2-5,TRBD2,16,CASSRTSANLGETQYF,TGTGCTAGCAGTCGGACTAGCGCAAATCTGGGGGAGACCCAGTACTTC
-,TRBV5-1,TRBJ1-1,-,15,CASSGGVHTNTEAFF,TGCGCCAGCAGCGGCGGGGTGCATACGAACACTGAAGCTTTCTTT
-,TRBV7-9,TRBJ2-3,TRBD2,16,CASSQNSGRLTGSQYF,TGTGCCAGCAGTCAGAATAGCGGGAGGCTGACGGGGTCGCAGTATTTT
few,TRBV6-6,TRBJ1-3,-,15,CASSYLTGSHNTIYF,TGTGCCAGCAGTTACCTAACCGGGTCTCACAACACCATATATTTT
-,TRBV11-3,TRBJ2-7,TRBD1,16,CASSLGSRGSSYEQYF,TGTGCCAGCAGCTTAGGGAGCAGGGGGTCCTCCTACGAGCAGTACTTC
-,TRBV2,TRBJ1-1,TRBD1,14,CASTPGQRNTEAFF,TGTGCCAGCACTCCGGGACAGAGGAACACTGAAGCTTTCTTT
-,TRBV27,TRBJ2-7,TRBD1,16,CASSHLSGQGVYEQYF,TGTGCCAGCAGTCACCTATCGGGACAGGGTGTTTACGAGCAGTACTTC
-,TRBV27,TRBJ2-5,-,15,CASKSSPSLQETQYF,TGTGCCAGCAAAAGTAGCCCAAGCCTGCAAGAGACCCAGTACTTC
-,TRBV27,TRBJ2-3,TRBD2,16,CASSPLTSGGPDTQYF,TGTGCCAGCAGTCCCTTGACTAGCGGGGGCCCAGATACGCAGTATTTT
-,TRBV19,TRBJ2-7,-,13,CASSIGGLHEQYF,TGTGCCAGTAGTATAGGAGGGCTCCACGAGCAGTACTTC
few,TRBV9,TRBJ2-2,TRBD2,15,CASSLSGRVAGELFF,TGTGCCAGCAGCCTAAGCGGGAGAGTCGCCGGGGAGCTGTTTTTT
medium-sized,TRBV6-1,TRBJ2-7,-,14,CASSEYRGGYEQYF,TGTGCCAGCAGTGAATACAGGGGGGGCTACGAGCAGTACTTC
-,TRBV28,TRBJ2-7,TRBD1,15,CASTPSGTGWYEQYF,TGTGCCAGCACCCCCTCTGGGACAGGGTGGTACGAGCAGTACTTC
-,TRBV6-6,TRBJ1-1,-,14,CASSHPEGNTEAFF,TGTGCCAGCAGCCACCCGGAGGGGAACACTGAAGCTTTCTTT
medium-sized,TRBV7-2,TRBJ2-2,TRBD1,16,CASSLVGQGNTGELFF,TGTGCCAGCAGCTTAGTCGGACAGGGTAACACCGGGGAGCTGTTTTTT
-,TRBV5-8,TRBJ2-2,TRBD1,16,CASSSGTGGRTGELFF,TGTGCCAGCAGCTCCGGGACAGGGGGAAGGACCGGGGAGCTGTTTTTT
-,TRBV5-8,TRBJ2-1,TRBD2,14,CASNKRGVYNEQFF,TGTGCCAGCAACAAGCGGGGTGTCTACAATGAGCAGTTCTTC